The rows below give T cell receptor beta chains drawn from one sample of a study of blood T cell repertoires in COVID-19. TCRdb's table, derived via immunoSEQ multiplex PCR, lists solely in-frame clones and lacks some. The repertoire consists of 350,000 to 400,000 clones, with 86% occurring once and the leading ten covering roughly 6.6%. The sequencing sample was made of peripheral blood. The source of these receptors is a woman aged 55-69 years with COVID-19, enrolled during active disease. CDR3s include the opening cysteine and the closing phenylalanine or tryptophan. A D gene is named only where the DNA matches it firmly. Only some rows state a clone size, as once, few, many or a class for expanded clones.

CDR3 DNA	CDR3 protein	V gene	D gene	J gene	clone size
TGTGCCAGCAGAGGTGACGGGGGAAACACCATATATTTT	CASRGDGGNTIYF	TRBV2	-	TRBJ1-3	-
TGTGCCACCAGTGAACACCGGGGAACCGGGGAGCTGTTTTTT	CATSEHRGTGELFF	TRBV24-1	-	TRBJ2-2	-
TGTGCCAGCAGCTTTGTAGGGCCCAGGGCCGGGGAGCTGTTTTTT	CASSFVGPRAGELFF	TRBV5-6	-	TRBJ2-2	-
TGTGCCACCAGCAGCCCATCCTTGGGGGCCACCTACGAGCAGTACTTC	CATSSPSLGATYEQYF	TRBV15	-	TRBJ2-7	-
TGTGCCCGGTCAAGGGGGTCCGCTGATGAGCAGTACTTC	CARSRGSADEQYF	TRBV30	-	TRBJ2-7	-
TGTGCCAGCAGGCCCACAGGGCGCTCGGAAGCTTTCTTT	CASRPTGRSEAFF	TRBV12-3/TRBV12-4	-	TRBJ1-1	-
TGTGCCAGTAGTGGGTCGGACAGCGCGGATACGCAGTATTTT	CASSGSDSADTQYF	TRBV9	-	TRBJ2-3	-
TGTGCCTGGAGCCTCGACAGGGATGAGGCCATTCAGTACTTC	CAWSLDRDEAIQYF	TRBV30	TRBD1	TRBJ2-4	-
TGTGCCAGCAGCTTGGGACAGCTGATGAACACTGAAGCTTTCTTT	CASSLGQLMNTEAFF	TRBV5-6	-	TRBJ1-1	-
TGTGCCAGCAGTGAATTCGTAGCGACCGGGGAGCTGTTTTTT	CASSEFVATGELFF	TRBV6-1	-	TRBJ2-2	-
TGTGCCAGCAGCACCCGACAGGGGGCAGCTCCCCACACCGGGGAGCTGTTTTTT	CASSTRQGAAPHTGELFF	TRBV9	TRBD1	TRBJ2-2	few
TGTGCCAGCAGTATTCAGCGGGGGACCTACAATGAGCAGTTCTTC	CASSIQRGTYNEQFF	TRBV27	TRBD2	TRBJ2-1	-
TGTGCCACCAGCAGAGAGTGGGGTACAGGGTATGGCTACACCTTC	CATSREWGTGYGYTF	TRBV15	-	TRBJ1-2	few
TGCGCCAGCAGCTGGGGACTAGCGGAAGATACGCAGTATTTT	CASSWGLAEDTQYF	TRBV5-1	TRBD2	TRBJ2-3	-
TGTGCCTGGGGACTACCGACAGGCTACGAGCAGTACTTC	CAWGLPTGYEQYF	TRBV30	-	TRBJ2-7	-
TGCGCCAGCAGCTTGGAAGGCGGCAGTTCCAGCTATGGCTACACCTTC	CASSLEGGSSSYGYTF	TRBV5-1	-	TRBJ1-2	-
TGTGCCAGCAGCCAAGGGATCCGGGACAGGGGTGAAGCTTTCTTT	CASSQGIRDRGEAFF	TRBV4-2	TRBD1	TRBJ1-1	-